This T cell receptor (beta chain) came from a study of blood T cell repertoires in COVID-19. Study-level background: Researchers got acute and convalescent COVID-19 samples from the United States, Italy and Spain.

Germline-derived CDR1 and CDR2 are MNHEY and SMNVEV (reference sequence). V lost 2 bases to trimming and J lost 7 bases, with 9 bases between them. The CDR3 runs 13 residues. The protocol was immunoSEQ multiplex PCR, while the TCRdb copy is restricted to in-frame clones and leaves out a portion. The data show nearly 350,000 clones, 85% to 90% seen once. The source of this sequence is a woman aged 50 to 60 with COVID-19, enrolled during active disease. Material for sequencing was peripheral blood. This sequence joins TRBV27 and TRBJ2-1, with a tentative D call TRBD2 (5 bases). The DNA for the CDR3 is TGTGCCAGCAGTTTACTAGCCCGAAATGAGCAGTTCTTC. It translates to CASSLLARNEQFF.